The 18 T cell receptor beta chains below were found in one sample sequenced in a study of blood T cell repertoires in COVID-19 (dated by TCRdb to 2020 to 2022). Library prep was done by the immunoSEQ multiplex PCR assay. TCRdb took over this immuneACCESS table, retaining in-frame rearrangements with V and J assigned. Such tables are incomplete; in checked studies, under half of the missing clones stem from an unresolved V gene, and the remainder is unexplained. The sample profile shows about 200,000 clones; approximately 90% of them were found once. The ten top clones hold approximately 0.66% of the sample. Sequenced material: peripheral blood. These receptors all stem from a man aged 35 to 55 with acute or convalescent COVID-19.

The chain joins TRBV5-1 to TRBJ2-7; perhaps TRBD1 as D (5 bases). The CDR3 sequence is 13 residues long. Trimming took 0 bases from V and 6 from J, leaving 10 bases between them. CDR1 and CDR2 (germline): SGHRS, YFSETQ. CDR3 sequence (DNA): TGCGCCAGCAGCTTGGTGGTTCAGGGCGAGCAGTACTTC. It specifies CASSLVVQGEQYF.

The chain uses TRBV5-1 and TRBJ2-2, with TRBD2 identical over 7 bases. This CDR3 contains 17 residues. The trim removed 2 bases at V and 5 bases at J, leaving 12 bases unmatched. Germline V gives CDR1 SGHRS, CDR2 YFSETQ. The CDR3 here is CASSLLPAGAETGELFF. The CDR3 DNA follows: TGCGCCAGCAGCTTACTTCCGGCGGGAGCGGAGACCGGGGAGCTGTTTTTT.

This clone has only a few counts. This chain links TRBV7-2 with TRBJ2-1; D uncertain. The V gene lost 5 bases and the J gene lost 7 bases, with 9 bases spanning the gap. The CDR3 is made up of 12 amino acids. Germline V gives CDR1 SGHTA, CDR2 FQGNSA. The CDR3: CASSRLSNEQFF. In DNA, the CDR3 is TGTGCCAGCAGCCGACTCTCAAATGAGCAGTTCTTC.

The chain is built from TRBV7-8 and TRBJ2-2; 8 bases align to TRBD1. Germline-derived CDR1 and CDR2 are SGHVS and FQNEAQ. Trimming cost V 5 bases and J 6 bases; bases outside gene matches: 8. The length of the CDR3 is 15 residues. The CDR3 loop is CASSPQGAVPGELFF. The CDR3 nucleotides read TGTGCCAGCAGCCCCCAGGGGGCGGTGCCCGGGGAGCTGTTTTTT.

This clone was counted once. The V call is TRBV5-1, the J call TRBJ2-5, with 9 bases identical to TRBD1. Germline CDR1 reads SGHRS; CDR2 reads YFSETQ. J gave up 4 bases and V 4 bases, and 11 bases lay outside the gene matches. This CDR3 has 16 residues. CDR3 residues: CASSVAGTGNGETQYF. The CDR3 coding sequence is TGCGCCAGCAGCGTGGCCGGGACAGGGAACGGAGAGACCCAGTACTTC.

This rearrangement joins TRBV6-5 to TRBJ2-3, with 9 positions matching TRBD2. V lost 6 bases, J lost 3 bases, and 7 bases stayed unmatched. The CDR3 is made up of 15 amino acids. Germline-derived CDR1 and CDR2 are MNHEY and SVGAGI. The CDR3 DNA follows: TGTGCCAGCAGCCACGGACTAGCGAGGACAGATACGCAGTATTTT. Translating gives CASSHGLARTDTQYF.

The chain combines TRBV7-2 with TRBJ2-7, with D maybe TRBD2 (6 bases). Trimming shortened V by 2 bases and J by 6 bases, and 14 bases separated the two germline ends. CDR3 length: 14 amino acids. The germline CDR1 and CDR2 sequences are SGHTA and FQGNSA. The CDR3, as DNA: TGTGCCAGCAGCTTACGGCTAGACGGGGGCGAGCAGTACTTC. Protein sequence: CASSLRLDGGEQYF.

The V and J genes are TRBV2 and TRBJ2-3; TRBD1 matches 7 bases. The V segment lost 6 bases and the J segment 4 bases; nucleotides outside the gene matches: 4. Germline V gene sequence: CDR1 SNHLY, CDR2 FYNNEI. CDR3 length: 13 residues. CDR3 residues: CASRDRDPDTQYF. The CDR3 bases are TGTGCCAGCAGAGACAGGGACCCAGATACGCAGTATTTT.

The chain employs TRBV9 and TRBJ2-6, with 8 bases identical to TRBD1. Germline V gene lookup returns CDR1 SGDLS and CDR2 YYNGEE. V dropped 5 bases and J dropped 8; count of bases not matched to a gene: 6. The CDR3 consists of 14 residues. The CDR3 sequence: CASSTGTGTNVLTF. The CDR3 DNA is TGTGCCAGCAGTACCGGGACAGGAACCAACGTCCTGACTTTC.

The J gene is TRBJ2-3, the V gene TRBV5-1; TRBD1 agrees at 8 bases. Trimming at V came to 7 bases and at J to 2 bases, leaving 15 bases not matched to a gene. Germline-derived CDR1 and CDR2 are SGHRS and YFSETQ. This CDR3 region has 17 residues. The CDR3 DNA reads TGCGCCAGCGGTCTCCCGGGACAGGTTTCCTACACAGATACGCAGTATTTT. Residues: CASGLPGQVSYTDTQYF.

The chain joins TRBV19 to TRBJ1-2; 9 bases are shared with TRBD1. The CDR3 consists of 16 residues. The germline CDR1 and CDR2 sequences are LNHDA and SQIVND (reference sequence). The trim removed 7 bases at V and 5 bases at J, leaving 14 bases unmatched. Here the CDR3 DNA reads TGTGCCAGTACCTCAATAGCGGGACAGGGTTATTATGGCTACACCTTC. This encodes CASTSIAGQGYYGYTF.

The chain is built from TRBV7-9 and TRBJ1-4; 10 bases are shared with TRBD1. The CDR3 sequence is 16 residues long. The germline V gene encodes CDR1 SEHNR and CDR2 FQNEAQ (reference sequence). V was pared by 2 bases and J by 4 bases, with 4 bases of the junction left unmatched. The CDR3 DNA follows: TGTGCCAGCAGCTTAACCCGGACAGGGGGTAATGAAAAACTGTTTTTT. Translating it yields CASSLTRTGGNEKLFF.

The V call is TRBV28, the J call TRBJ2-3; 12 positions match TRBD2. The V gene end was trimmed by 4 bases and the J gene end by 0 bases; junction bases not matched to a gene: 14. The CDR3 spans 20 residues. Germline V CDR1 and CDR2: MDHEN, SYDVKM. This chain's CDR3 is CASSSPGLAGIEPSTDTQYF. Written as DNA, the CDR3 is TGTGCCAGCAGTTCCCCTGGACTAGCGGGGATCGAACCTAGCACAGATACGCAGTATTTT.

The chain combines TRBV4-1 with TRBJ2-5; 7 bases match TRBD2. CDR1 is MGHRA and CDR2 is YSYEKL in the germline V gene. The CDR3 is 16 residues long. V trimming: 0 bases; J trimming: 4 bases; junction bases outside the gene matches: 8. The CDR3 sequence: CASSQDTAGERETQYF. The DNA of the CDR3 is TGCGCCAGCAGCCAAGATACGGCGGGAGAAAGAGAGACCCAGTACTTC.

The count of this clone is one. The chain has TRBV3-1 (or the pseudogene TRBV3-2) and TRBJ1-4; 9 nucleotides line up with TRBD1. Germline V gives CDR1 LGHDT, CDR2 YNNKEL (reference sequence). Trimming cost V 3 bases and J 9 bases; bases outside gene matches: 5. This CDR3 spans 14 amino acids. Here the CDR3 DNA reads TGTGCCAGCAGCCATGGGACAGGGAGTAAAAAACTGTTTTTT. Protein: CASSHGTGSKKLFF.

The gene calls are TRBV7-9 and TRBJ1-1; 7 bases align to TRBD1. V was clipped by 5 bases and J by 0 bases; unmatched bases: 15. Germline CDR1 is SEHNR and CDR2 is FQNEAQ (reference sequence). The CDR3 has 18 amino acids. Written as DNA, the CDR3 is TGTGCCAGCAGCCTAGAGTTACGGGCAGGGGGAGTGAACACTGAAGCTTTCTTT. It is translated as CASSLELRAGGVNTEAFF.

The CDR3 region has the DNA TGTGCCAGCAGCCAAGCGACAGGGGACTATGGCTACACCTTC. Protein sequence: CASSQATGDYGYTF. The chain carries TRBV3-1 (or the pseudogene TRBV3-2) and TRBJ1-2; 8 positions match TRBD1. This CDR3 comprises 14 residues. The germline V gene has CDR1 LGHDT and CDR2 YNNKEL (reference sequence). Losses at the gene ends were 1 base for V and 3 bases for J; bases not matched to a gene: 1.

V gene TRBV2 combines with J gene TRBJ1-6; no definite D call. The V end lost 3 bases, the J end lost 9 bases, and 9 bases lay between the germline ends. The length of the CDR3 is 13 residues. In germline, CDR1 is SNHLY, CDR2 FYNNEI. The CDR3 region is CASSDHAGSPLHF. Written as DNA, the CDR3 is TGTGCCAGCAGTGATCACGCAGGTTCACCCCTCCACTTT.